Listed below are T cell receptor beta chains from one sample, sequenced in a study of T cells in Graves' hyperthyroidism and ophthalmopathy. Using its own MiXCR run on the multiplex PCR reads, TCRdb lists one record per CDR3 protein. The data contain around 600,000 distinct CDR3 sequences, approximately 15% of them singletons. What was sequenced was blood. The origin of the receptors is a woman aged 35 to 49 with Graves' ophthalmopathy. CDR3s include the opening cysteine and the closing phenylalanine or tryptophan. The D gene is left open where the match is weak. The size of a clone is reported for some rows only, either as once, few or many, or as a class for expanded clones.

v_call: TRBV5-1; clone_size: many; d_call: .; j_call: TRBJ1-5; cdr3_nt: TGCGCCAGCAGCTTGGACCAGACCAATCAGCCCCAGCATTTT; cdr3_aa: CASSLDQTNQPQHF
v_call: TRBV7-8; clone_size: few; d_call: TRBD1; j_call: TRBJ1-2; cdr3_nt: TGTGCCAGCAGCCCGGGACAGGGAACAAACTATGGCTACACCTTC; cdr3_aa: CASSPGQGTNYGYTF
v_call: TRBV2; clone_size: .; d_call: TRBD1; j_call: TRBJ2-2; cdr3_nt: TGTGCCAGCAGCCCGGGACAGGGGGACACCGGGGAGCTGTTTTTT; cdr3_aa: CASSPGQGDTGELFF
v_call: TRBV20-1; clone_size: many; d_call: .; j_call: TRBJ2-3; cdr3_nt: TGCAGTGCTACAAGGGTGGGCTTACTAGGGCCAGATACGCAGTATTTT; cdr3_aa: CSATRVGLLGPDTQYF
v_call: TRBV9; clone_size: few; d_call: .; j_call: TRBJ1-3; cdr3_nt: TGTGCCAGCAGCGTCGCAGGGGCTGGAAACACCATATATTTT; cdr3_aa: CASSVAGAGNTIYF
v_call: TRBV7-3; clone_size: few; d_call: TRBD2; j_call: TRBJ2-3; cdr3_nt: TGTGCCAGCAGCCAAACGGGGGGGCGTTATACGCAGTATTTT; cdr3_aa: CASSQTGGRYTQYF
v_call: TRBV2; clone_size: many; d_call: TRBD1; j_call: TRBJ1-2; cdr3_nt: TGTGCCAGCTGGGGGACAGGGGGGGACTATGGCTACACCTTC; cdr3_aa: CASWGTGGDYGYTF
v_call: TRBV19; clone_size: few; d_call: TRBD2; j_call: TRBJ2-2; cdr3_nt: TGTGCCAGTAGTATCGGACTAGCGGGAGGGCTGACCGGGGAGCTGTTTTTT; cdr3_aa: CASSIGLAGGLTGELFF
v_call: TRBV20-1; clone_size: many; d_call: .; j_call: TRBJ2-3; cdr3_nt: TGCAGTGCTAGAGATGAACAGCTCACAGATACGCAGTATTTT; cdr3_aa: CSARDEQLTDTQYF
v_call: TRBV2; clone_size: few; d_call: TRBD1; j_call: TRBJ2-2; cdr3_nt: TGTGCCAGCAGGACGGGGGGACAGGGGAACACCGGGGAGCTGTTTTTT; cdr3_aa: CASRTGGQGNTGELFF
v_call: TRBV3-1; clone_size: few; d_call: .; j_call: TRBJ2-4; cdr3_nt: TGTGCCAGCAGCCAAGATACAGTGGAGTTAGCCAAAAACATTCAGTACTTC; cdr3_aa: CASSQDTVELAKNIQYF
v_call: TRBV4-2; clone_size: .; d_call: .; j_call: TRBJ2-3; cdr3_nt: TGTGCCAGCAGTCGTGCGGAGGGAGATACGCAGTATTTT; cdr3_aa: CASSRAEGDTQYF
v_call: TRBV20-1; clone_size: .; d_call: .; j_call: TRBJ2-7; cdr3_nt: TGCAGTGCTAGAGATCAACTCGAGCAGTACTTC; cdr3_aa: CSARDQLEQYF
v_call: TRBV28; clone_size: .; d_call: .; j_call: TRBJ1-5; cdr3_nt: TGTGCCAGCAGTTTATACGGGACCCGGGGGGTACGGCGGGGAGTAAATCAGCCCCAGCATTTT; cdr3_aa: CASSLYGTRGVRRGVNQPQHF
v_call: TRBV10-3; clone_size: many; d_call: TRBD2; j_call: TRBJ2-1; cdr3_nt: TGTGCCAGCAGGGTGCGGGAGTTCTACAATGAGCAGTTCTTC; cdr3_aa: CASRVREFYNEQFF
v_call: TRBV3-1; clone_size: many; d_call: TRBD1; j_call: TRBJ1-5; cdr3_nt: TGTGCCAGCAGCCAAGGGACAGGGGAGGACCAGCCCCAGCATTTT; cdr3_aa: CASSQGTGEDQPQHF
v_call: TRBV10-3; clone_size: few; d_call: TRBD2; j_call: TRBJ2-2; cdr3_nt: TGTGCCATTTCGACTAGCGGGAGAGGGGAGCTGTTTTTT; cdr3_aa: CAISTSGRGELFF
v_call: TRBV15; clone_size: many; d_call: .; j_call: TRBJ2-3; cdr3_nt: TGTGCCACCAGCAGAGATCGAGGAGGTACGCAGTATTTT; cdr3_aa: CATSRDRGGTQYF
v_call: TRBV5-1; clone_size: few; d_call: .; j_call: TRBJ2-3; cdr3_nt: TGCGCCAGCAGCTTGGTGGAGGCTCGGGGGGATACGCAGTATTTT; cdr3_aa: CASSLVEARGDTQYF
v_call: TRBV5-5; clone_size: few; d_call: .; j_call: TRBJ2-7; cdr3_nt: TGTGCCAGCAGCTTGTGGCAGAGCTCCTACGAGCAGTACTTC; cdr3_aa: CASSLWQSSYEQYF
v_call: TRBV3-1; clone_size: many; d_call: .; j_call: TRBJ1-4; cdr3_nt: TGTGCCAGCAGCCTTTTGGGTAATGAAAAACTGTTTTTT; cdr3_aa: CASSLLGNEKLFF
v_call: TRBV12-3/TRBV12-4; clone_size: many; d_call: .; j_call: TRBJ2-1; cdr3_nt: TGTGCCAGCATAGGGGCAGGGGGGACCTACAATGAGCAGTTCTTC; cdr3_aa: CASIGAGGTYNEQFF
v_call: TRBV7-8; clone_size: many; d_call: .; j_call: TRBJ1-5; cdr3_nt: TGTGCCAGCAGCTTAGAGGGCTATCAGCCCCAGCATTTT; cdr3_aa: CASSLEGYQPQHF
v_call: TRBV6-1; clone_size: few; d_call: TRBD2; j_call: TRBJ2-6; cdr3_nt: TGTGCCAGCAGTGAGACGGGACTAGCGACTGGGGCCAACGTCCTGACTTTC; cdr3_aa: CASSETGLATGANVLTF
v_call: TRBV6-1; clone_size: many; d_call: .; j_call: TRBJ2-7; cdr3_nt: TGTGCCAGCAGTGATATAGACAGGCTCTCCTACGAGCAGTACTTC; cdr3_aa: CASSDIDRLSYEQYF
v_call: TRBV7-9; clone_size: many; d_call: .; j_call: TRBJ2-7; cdr3_nt: TGTGCCAGCAGCTCCCCTAGCTCCTACGAGCAGTACTTC; cdr3_aa: CASSSPSSYEQYF
v_call: TRBV4-1; clone_size: .; d_call: TRBD1; j_call: TRBJ2-1; cdr3_nt: TGCGCCAGCAGCCAAGATCGCAGGGGGTTTTCTTACAATGAGCAGTTCTTC; cdr3_aa: CASSQDRRGFSYNEQFF
v_call: TRBV7-9; clone_size: .; d_call: .; j_call: TRBJ1-3; cdr3_nt: TGTGCCAGCAGTAAGGACGGTGTCTCTGGAAACACCATATATTTT; cdr3_aa: CASSKDGVSGNTIYF
v_call: TRBV11-2; clone_size: many; d_call: .; j_call: TRBJ2-1; cdr3_nt: TGTGCCAGCAGCAACCCTAGCAATGAGCAGTTCTTC; cdr3_aa: CASSNPSNEQFF
v_call: TRBV4-1; clone_size: .; d_call: TRBD2; j_call: TRBJ2-5; cdr3_nt: TGCGCCAGCAGCCAAGAGCCGGGTAGCGGGGGGGAGGAGACCCAGTACTTC; cdr3_aa: CASSQEPGSGGEETQYF
v_call: TRBV6-1; clone_size: many; d_call: TRBD2; j_call: TRBJ2-5; cdr3_nt: TGTGCCAGCAACCTGGGGGGGAAAGAGACCCAGTACTTC; cdr3_aa: CASNLGGKETQYF
v_call: TRBV2; clone_size: .; d_call: .; j_call: TRBJ1-2; cdr3_nt: TGTGCCAGCAGTCGAGCCAGCCAGGCAGGAGGCTACACCTTC; cdr3_aa: CASSRASQAGGYTF
v_call: TRBV7-9; clone_size: few; d_call: TRBD1; j_call: TRBJ2-1; cdr3_nt: TGTGCCAGCAGCTTAGGGACAGGCGGCGATGAGCAGTTCTTC; cdr3_aa: CASSLGTGGDEQFF
v_call: TRBV20-1; clone_size: many; d_call: .; j_call: TRBJ1-1; cdr3_nt: TGCAGTGCCGGCGGGCGGTTCAACACTGAAGCTTTCTTT; cdr3_aa: CSAGGRFNTEAFF
v_call: TRBV20-1; clone_size: .; d_call: TRBD2; j_call: TRBJ2-1; cdr3_nt: TGCAGTGCACCCCCGGGGACTAGCACCAACAATGAGCAGTTCTTC; cdr3_aa: CSAPPGTSTNNEQFF
v_call: TRBV27; clone_size: many; d_call: .; j_call: TRBJ2-7; cdr3_nt: TGTGCCAGCAGTAAGGGATACGAGCAGTACTTC; cdr3_aa: CASSKGYEQYF
v_call: TRBV28; clone_size: few; d_call: TRBD2; j_call: TRBJ2-7; cdr3_nt: TGTGCCAGCAGGCGGACTAGCGGCTTCTACGAGCAGTACTTC; cdr3_aa: CASRRTSGFYEQYF
v_call: TRBV12-3/TRBV12-4; clone_size: few; d_call: .; j_call: TRBJ1-3; cdr3_nt: TGTGCCAGCAGTTTAATGGGCTTTGGAAACACCATATATTTT; cdr3_aa: CASSLMGFGNTIYF
v_call: TRBV29-1; clone_size: many; d_call: .; j_call: TRBJ2-2; cdr3_nt: TGCAACCAACGCGGGGATACAGCCGGGGAGCTGTTTTTT; cdr3_aa: CNQRGDTAGELFF
v_call: TRBV3-1; clone_size: many; d_call: .; j_call: TRBJ2-7; cdr3_nt: TGTGCCAGCAGCCAAGAGAGGGGACCCTACGAGCAGTACTTC; cdr3_aa: CASSQERGPYEQYF
v_call: TRBV18; clone_size: .; d_call: TRBD2; j_call: TRBJ2-3; cdr3_nt: TGTGCCAGCTCACCACCGGGGGGGTCAACAGATACGCAGTATTTT; cdr3_aa: CASSPPGGSTDTQYF
v_call: TRBV6-1; clone_size: few; d_call: TRBD2; j_call: TRBJ2-7; cdr3_nt: TGTGCCAGCAGTCGCGGGAGGATCTCCTACGAGCAGTACTTC; cdr3_aa: CASSRGRISYEQYF
v_call: TRBV11-2; clone_size: many; d_call: TRBD2; j_call: TRBJ2-1; cdr3_nt: TGTGCCAGCAGCTTAGGACCTAGCGGGCTCCGGGGGAATGAGCAGTTCTTC; cdr3_aa: CASSLGPSGLRGNEQFF
v_call: TRBV28; clone_size: many; d_call: .; j_call: TRBJ2-7; cdr3_nt: TGTGCCAGCAGTTTACTCAGGGGCCCCTACGAGCAGTACTTC; cdr3_aa: CASSLLRGPYEQYF
v_call: TRBV30; clone_size: .; d_call: .; j_call: TRBJ1-3; cdr3_nt: TGTGCCTGGGGACAAGGCTCTGGAAACACCATATATTTT; cdr3_aa: CAWGQGSGNTIYF
v_call: TRBV2; clone_size: .; d_call: .; j_call: TRBJ1-4; cdr3_nt: TGTGCCAGCAGTGACACACAGCGATATAATGAAAAACTGTTTTTT; cdr3_aa: CASSDTQRYNEKLFF
v_call: TRBV25-1; clone_size: few; d_call: .; j_call: TRBJ1-3; cdr3_nt: TGTGCCAGCAGTGACCAGGATCTTGATGCTGGAAACACCATATATTTT; cdr3_aa: CASSDQDLDAGNTIYF
v_call: TRBV29-1; clone_size: few; d_call: TRBD2; j_call: TRBJ2-7; cdr3_nt: TGCGGCGTTGTGGCGGGAGGGATCTACGAGCAGTACTTC; cdr3_aa: CGVVAGGIYEQYF
v_call: TRBV11-1; clone_size: many; d_call: TRBD1; j_call: TRBJ2-1; cdr3_nt: TGTGCCAGCAGCTCGCCACAGGGGTCTTACAATGAGCAGTTCTTC; cdr3_aa: CASSSPQGSYNEQFF
v_call: TRBV20-1; clone_size: .; d_call: .; j_call: TRBJ2-3; cdr3_nt: TGCAGTGCTAAAGATTCCACAGATACGCAGTATTTT; cdr3_aa: CSAKDSTDTQYF
v_call: TRBV27; clone_size: many; d_call: .; j_call: TRBJ1-5; cdr3_nt: TGTGCCAGCAGTTTAGAGGGTTCGGCGCAGCCCCAGCATTTT; cdr3_aa: CASSLEGSAQPQHF
v_call: TRBV6-1; clone_size: .; d_call: TRBD2; j_call: TRBJ2-2; cdr3_nt: TGTGCCAGCAGCCCCCAGCGGGGGGTCGCCGGGGAGCTGTTTTTT; cdr3_aa: CASSPQRGVAGELFF
v_call: TRBV7-6; clone_size: .; d_call: .; j_call: TRBJ2-7; cdr3_nt: TGTGCCAGCAGCTCGGCGGGGGCACCGAGCTCCTACGAGCAGTACTTC; cdr3_aa: CASSSAGAPSSYEQYF
v_call: TRBV3-1; clone_size: .; d_call: TRBD1; j_call: TRBJ1-2; cdr3_nt: TGTGCCAGCAGCCAACACGTAGTGACAGGGGATGGCTACACCTTC; cdr3_aa: CASSQHVVTGDGYTF
v_call: TRBV19; clone_size: .; d_call: TRBD2; j_call: TRBJ2-7; cdr3_nt: TGTGCCAGTACAAGGACTAGCGGACCCTACGAGCAGTACTTC; cdr3_aa: CASTRTSGPYEQYF
v_call: TRBV20-1; clone_size: few; d_call: TRBD2; j_call: TRBJ2-1; cdr3_nt: TGCAGTGCTACCCTTAGCGGGAGGGGCTATGAGCAGTTCTTC; cdr3_aa: CSATLSGRGYEQFF
v_call: TRBV29-1; clone_size: few; d_call: .; j_call: TRBJ1-4; cdr3_nt: TGCAGCGTCCTAACTGGGAATAATGAAAAACTGTTTTTT; cdr3_aa: CSVLTGNNEKLFF
v_call: TRBV2; clone_size: many; d_call: .; j_call: TRBJ1-2; cdr3_nt: TGTGCCAGCACCAAAAACCCCTTGGGGCCGTATGGCTACACCTTC; cdr3_aa: CASTKNPLGPYGYTF
v_call: TRBV7-2; clone_size: .; d_call: TRBD1; j_call: TRBJ2-3; cdr3_nt: TGTGCCAGCAGCTTTCTCGGGACAGACACAGATACGCAGTATTTT; cdr3_aa: CASSFLGTDTDTQYF